The 27 T cell receptor beta chains below all came from one sample that was sequenced in a study of blood T cell repertoires in COVID-19. The table came from immunoSEQ multiplex PCR; TCRdb's copy has only in-frame clones and leaves some out. In the table there are 250,000 to 350,000 clones, around 90% of which are singletons. The sample was peripheral blood. Receptors were obtained from a young man with active or convalescent COVID-19.

V is TRBV25-1 and J is TRBJ2-7; D is perhaps TRBD2 (5 bases). Trimming pared 4 bases from V and 2 bases from J, leaving 9 bases between. The germline CDR1 and CDR2 sequences are MGHDK and SYGVNS. The CDR3 runs to 13 residues. CDR3 sequence: CASSVSGAYEQYF. The DNA for the CDR3 is TGTGCCAGCAGTGTCTCCGGGGCCTACGAGCAGTACTTC.

V and J are TRBV24-1 and TRBJ2-7, with D tentatively TRBD1 (5 bases). Looked up from germline, CDR1 is KGHDR and CDR2 is SFDVKD. The CDR3 consists of 15 residues. Between the trimmed V and J ends, which lost 7 bases and 0 bases, there was a span of 15 bases. The CDR3 DNA is TGTGCCACCAGAGTAAGGGGCGACCGCTCCTACGAGCAGTACTTC. It specifies CATRVRGDRSYEQYF.

The genes are TRBV12-3 or TRBV12-4 and TRBJ1-1; the D gene is possibly TRBD1 (6 bases). V dropped 1 base and J dropped 6 bases, with 9 bases sitting between them. CDR3 length equals 13 residues. DNA for the CDR3: TGTGCCAGCAGTTTAGACAGGGCCCCTGAAGCTTTCTTT. Protein: CASSLDRAPEAFF.

This clone was observed a single time. V is TRBV2 and J is TRBJ2-7, with D unclear. CDR1 and CDR2 (germline): SNHLY, FYNNEI. CDR3 size: 14 residues. V lost 3 bases, J lost 2 bases, and 11 bases lay in between. The CDR3 DNA is TGTGCCAGCAGTGATATCACCTATACCTACGAGCAGTACTTC. Protein: CASSDITYTYEQYF.

V is TRBV18 and J is TRBJ2-5, with 12 positions matching TRBD2. The CDR3 has 17 residues. V lost 4 bases to trimming and J lost 5 bases; unmatched junction nucleotides: 11. Germline V gene data show CDR1 as KGHSH and CDR2 as LQKENI. The CDR3 is CASSQMTSGGPRETQYF. The DNA for the CDR3 is TGTGCCAGCTCACAGATGACTAGCGGGGGCCCACGGGAGACCCAGTACTTC.

The chain combines TRBV20-1 with TRBJ2-3; D not resolved. Trimming shortened V by 6 bases and J by 11 bases, and 15 bases separated the two germline ends. CDR1 DFQATT and CDR2 SNEGSKA come from the germline V gene (reference sequence). The CDR3 is made up of 11 amino acids. DNA of the CDR3: TGCAGTGCCCCCAGCACAGTGGGGCAGTATTTT. Translation gives CSAPSTVGQYF.

This clone was detected only once. The rearrangement links TRBV5-5 to TRBJ2-3; D may be TRBD2 (6 bases). Germline CDR1 is SGHKS and CDR2 is YYEKEE (reference sequence). The CDR3 spans 14 residues. The ends were cut back, 4 bases at V and 5 bases at J, with 14 bases in the middle. CDR3 DNA: TGTGCCAGCAGCACCGGGGGAAGGATAGATACGCAGTATTTT. Translating it yields CASSTGGRIDTQYF.

The chain uses TRBV5-1 and TRBJ2-7, with D possibly TRBD2 on 7 matching bases. Germline values: CDR1 SGHRS, CDR2 YFSETQ. V lost 1 base and J 4 bases, leaving 12 bases between the germline ends. The CDR3 covers 14 residues. The CDR3 DNA reads as TGCGCCAGCAGCTTGCGGGGGGCCGTTTACGAGCAGTACTTC. Translation gives CASSLRGAVYEQYF.

The chain couples TRBV11-2 to TRBJ1-5; a weak D match, TRBD1 (5 bases). In germline, CDR1 is SGHAT, CDR2 FQNNGV. CDR3 size: 16 residues. V shed 1 base and J shed 3 bases, with 13 bases lying between them. CDR3 amino acids: CASSLGWQGLNQPQHF. The CDR3 DNA is TGTGCCAGCAGCTTAGGGTGGCAGGGCCTCAATCAGCCCCAGCATTTT.

The V gene is TRBV27, the J gene TRBJ2-1; D might be TRBD2 (5 bases). Germline V gene sequence: CDR1 MNHEY, CDR2 SMNVEV (reference sequence). The CDR3 has 16 amino acids. V was shortened by 0 bases and J by 5 bases, with 14 bases between the two germline ends. The CDR3: CASSLSVGSVHNEQFF. Written as DNA, the CDR3 is TGTGCCAGCAGTTTATCGGTTGGTAGCGTCCACAATGAGCAGTTCTTC.

The chain carries TRBV24-1 and TRBJ1-5; a possible D gene is TRBD1 (6 bases). The V end lost 4 bases, the J end lost 3 bases, and 9 bases lay between the germline ends. This CDR3 spans 14 amino acids. Per germline, CDR1 KGHDR and CDR2 SFDVKD. The CDR3 DNA reads as TGTGCCACCAGTGAGCAGGGGTACAATCAGCCCCAGCATTTT. Its translation: CATSEQGYNQPQHF.

V usage is TRBV23-1 and J usage is TRBJ2-7, with 7 bases aligning to TRBD1. TRBV23-1 is treated as an ORF (open reading frame) with a function not yet certain. With 4 bases clipped from V and 3 bases from J, the junction kept 0 bases outside the gene matches. The length of the CDR3 is 12 residues. The CDR3 nucleotides are TGCGCCAGCAGTCGGGACAGCTACGAGCAGTACTTC. It specifies CASSRDSYEQYF.

A single count supports this clone. This chain connects TRBV4-3 to TRBJ1-1, with D possibly being TRBD1 (6 bases). The CDR3 is 17 amino acids. Germline CDR1 LGHNA, CDR2 YSLEER. V dropped 1 base and J dropped 0 bases, with 15 bases sitting between them. CDR3 bases: TGCGCCAGCAGCCAAGGAGAGTACAGGGTAATGAACACTGAAGCTTTCTTT. As protein: CASSQGEYRVMNTEAFF.

Remarks on this clone: The same CDR3 is also encoded by other DNA sequences in this sample. The chain carries TRBV5-1 and TRBJ1-1; TRBD1 might be the D (5 bases). Germline V gives CDR1 SGHRS, CDR2 YFSETQ. The CDR3 has 14 residues. V lost 0 bases and J lost 3, with 9 bases in between. The CDR3 is CASSLGQTYTEAFF. The CDR3 bases are TGCGCCAGCAGCTTGGGACAGACCTACACTGAAGCTTTCTTT.

Here the CDR3 DNA reads TGCGCCAGCAGTGAGGGTCTCGCGGGACTACGTGAGCAGTACTTC. As protein: CASSEGLAGLREQYF. V usage is TRBV10-2 and J usage is TRBJ2-7, with TRBD2 identical over 7 bases. V gave up 2 bases and J gave up 7 bases; unmatched junction bases: 11. This CDR3 is 15 amino acids long. The germline gives CDR1 WSHSY, CDR2 SAAADI.

The chain recombines TRBV4-3 with TRBJ2-6, with 8 bases matching TRBD1. The junction had 6 bases not matched to a gene; V was cut back by 8 bases and J by 0 bases. The CDR3 contains 16 residues. Per germline, CDR1 LGHNA and CDR2 YSLEER. The CDR3 loop is CASARGPLSGANVLTF. The CDR3 region has the DNA TGCGCCAGCGCCAGGGGGCCCCTCTCTGGGGCCAACGTCCTGACTTTC.

This clone was detected only a few times. The rearrangement joins TRBV6-5 to TRBJ1-2; D gene unclear. The CDR3 covers 12 residues. V was trimmed by 7 bases and J by 3 bases, leaving 9 bases between them. Germline V CDR1 and CDR2: MNHEY, SVGAGI. CDR3 bases: TGTGCCAGCAAGCGTGACTACTATGGCTACACCTTC. It specifies CASKRDYYGYTF.

J is TRBJ1-1 and V is TRBV10-2; D gene ambiguous. This CDR3 region has 18 residues. Trimming cost V 3 bases and J 3 bases, with 23 bases left between them. Germline values: CDR1 WSHSY, CDR2 SAAADI. CDR3 residues: CASSEAIGREWRYTEAFF. DNA for the CDR3: TGCGCCAGCAGTGAAGCAATTGGAAGGGAGTGGAGGTACACTGAAGCTTTCTTT.

V is TRBV7-6 and J is TRBJ2-1; no definite D call. V lost 5 bases, J lost 2 bases, and 13 bases lay in between. The CDR3 length is 15 residues. The germline CDR1 and CDR2 sequences are SGHVS and FNYEAQ. CDR3 coding DNA: TGTGCCAGCAGCCCGCTCCGCGTCACCTACAATGAGCAGTTCTTC. Amino acid sequence: CASSPLRVTYNEQFF.

This chain connects TRBV7-9 to TRBJ2-3; 8 nucleotides agree with TRBD1. There are 15 residues in the CDR3. V was pared by 5 bases and J by 1 base, with 5 bases of the junction left unmatched. Germline CDR1 and CDR2: SEHNR and FQNEAQ (reference sequence). CDR3 in DNA: TGTGCCAGCAGCCCAACGGGACAGGGCACAGATACGCAGTATTTT. This translates into CASSPTGQGTDTQYF.

The chain links TRBV2 to TRBJ1-1, with D perhaps TRBD1 (6 bases). This CDR3 is 15 amino acids long. Germline CDR1 is SNHLY and CDR2 is FYNNEI. V dropped 5 bases and J dropped 11 bases, with 24 bases sitting between them. CDR3 loop: CASSSEQGRFSDAFF. CDR3 bases: TGTGCCAGCAGTTCAGAACAGGGCAGGTTTAGCGACGCTTTCTTT.

The V call is TRBV7-8, the J call TRBJ1-5; 8 bases line up with TRBD1. The CDR3 is 16 amino acids. Germline V gene lookup returns CDR1 SGHVS and CDR2 FQNEAQ. Germline trimming cut 4 bases from V and 3 bases from J; bases unmatched to any gene: 8. The CDR3 DNA reads as TGTGCCAGCAGCTCAACCGGGACAGGAGACAATCAGCCCCAGCATTTT. This sequence encodes CASSSTGTGDNQPQHF. Full variable domain (outside the CDR3, taken from reference TRBV7-8 and TRBJ1-5): GAGVSQSPRYKVAKRGQDVALRCDPISGHVSLFWYQQALGQGPEFLTYFQNEAQLDKSGLPSDRFFAERPEGSVSTLKIQRTQQEDSAVYLCASSSTGTGDNQPQHFGDGTRLSIL.

This clone was observed a few times. The J gene is TRBJ1-2, the V gene TRBV7-6; weak D call: TRBD1 (6 bases). CDR1 SGHVS and CDR2 FNYEAQ come from the germline V gene. The CDR3 is 15 residues long. V dropped 1 base and J dropped 7 bases, with 16 bases sitting between them. CDR3 region: CASSLGMEPGAGYTF. The CDR3 DNA is TGTGCCAGCAGCTTAGGGATGGAACCAGGGGCTGGCTACACCTTC.

Concerning this clone: The sample contains more than one DNA sequence encoding this CDR3. The chain joins TRBV11-2 to TRBJ2-7, with TRBD1 matching 8 bases. V gave up 5 bases and J gave up 2 bases; unmatched junction bases: 5. CDR1 is SGHAT, CDR2 FQNNGV, per germline. CDR3 length: 14 amino acids. CDR3 sequence (DNA): TGTGCCAGCAGCCTTGGACAGGGCCCCTACGAGCAGTACTTC. The encoded protein is CASSLGQGPYEQYF.

The rearrangement joins TRBV5-1 to TRBJ2-5; TRBD2 agrees at 13 bases. The ends lost 4 bases at V and 1 base at J; junction bases unmatched: 4. Germline-derived CDR1 and CDR2 are SGHRS and YFSETQ. The CDR3 sequence is 16 residues long. Here the CDR3 reads CASSRGLAGAQETQYF. In DNA form, the CDR3 reads TGCGCCAGCAGCAGAGGACTAGCGGGGGCCCAAGAGACCCAGTACTTC.

The chain uses TRBV11-2 and TRBJ1-2, with D perhaps TRBD1 (6 bases). V lost 2 bases and J lost 3, with 13 bases in between. Germline V gives CDR1 SGHAT, CDR2 FQNNGV. The length of the CDR3 is 15 residues. Here the CDR3 DNA reads TGTGCCAGCAGCTTATCTAAGGGGGGGTACTATGGCTACACCTTC. This translates into CASSLSKGGYYGYTF.

Of note for this clone: The junction shows a germline mismatch at one end, possibly a read error. The rearrangement links TRBV5-4 to TRBJ2-7; 7 positions agree with TRBD2. CDR3 length: 12 amino acids. The germline gives CDR1 SGHNT, CDR2 YYREEE (reference sequence). The CDR3 bases are TGTGCCAGCAGCTTGAAAGGGAGGGAGTGGTGTTTC. It yields the protein CASSLKGREWCF.